The rows below give T cell receptor beta chains drawn from one sample of a study of response to subunit inactivated influenza vaccine. Each CDR3 protein gets one entry after TCRdb re-called the RT-PCR reads with MiXCR. The data hold hundreds of thousands of distinct CDR3 sequences, with approximately 7.7% observed a single time. The sample was PBMCs from blood, taken roughly 24 months after vaccination. The receptors come from a man between 50 and 70 years old who received an inactivated influenza vaccine. Both conserved end residues are part of each CDR3. D genes are given only for firm matches. Rows may omit the clone size; those that give it use once, few, many or a size class.

CDR3: CASSGGLHNEQFF
DNA: TGTGCCAGCAGCGGGGGGTTACACAATGAGCAGTTCTTC
D: NA
V: TRBV13
J: TRBJ2-1
size: few

CDR3: CSVTLGQFNQPQHF
DNA: TGCAGCGTGACTTTGGGACAATTCAATCAGCCCCAGCATTTT
D: NA
V: TRBV29-1
J: TRBJ1-5
size: many

CDR3: CASSWTPPAGGPNEQFF
DNA: TGCGCCAGCAGCTGGACCCCCCCAGCGGGGGGGCCGAATGAGCAGTTCTTC
D: TRBD2
V: TRBV5-1
J: TRBJ2-1
size: many

CDR3: CASSLVQGARSNQPQHF
DNA: TGTGCCAGCAGCTTAGTACAGGGGGCGAGGAGCAATCAGCCCCAGCATTTT
D: TRBD1
V: TRBV7-8
J: TRBJ1-5
size: few

CDR3: CASSSQRPGQVGQETQYF
DNA: TGTGCCAGCAGCTCCCAACGCCCGGGACAGGTCGGACAAGAGACCCAGTACTTC
D: TRBD1
V: TRBV9
J: TRBJ2-5
size: few

CDR3: CASREPGTFNSPLHF
DNA: TGTGCCAGCAGAGAACCCGGGACGTTTAATTCACCCCTCCACTTT
D: NA
V: TRBV7-8
J: TRBJ1-6
size: NA

CDR3: CATTTQGAYYGYTF
DNA: TGTGCCACTACAACACAGGGGGCGTACTATGGCTACACCTTC
D: TRBD1
V: TRBV6-1
J: TRBJ1-2
size: few

CDR3: CASRGPRGRTGELVF
DNA: TGTGCCAGCAGGGGACCCAGGGGCAGGACCGGGGAGCTGGTTTTT
D: NA
V: TRBV12-3/TRBV12-4
J: TRBJ2-2
size: NA

CDR3: CASSFDRGPDKQYF
DNA: TGTGCCAGCAGTTTCGACAGGGGGCCGGATAAGCAGTACTTC
D: TRBD1
V: TRBV12-3/TRBV12-4
J: TRBJ2-7
size: many

CDR3: CASSYSEELFF
DNA: TGTGCCAGCAGTTATAGTGAGGAGCTGTTTTTT
D: NA
V: TRBV28
J: TRBJ2-2
size: NA

CDR3: CASSYRVTSPYEQYF
DNA: TGTGCCAGCAGTTACCGGGTGACATCCCCATACGAGCAGTACTTC
D: NA
V: TRBV6-5
J: TRBJ2-7
size: NA

CDR3: CSARTWWMALTYEQYF
DNA: TGCAGTGCTAGAACCTGGTGGATGGCCCTAACCTACGAGCAGTACTTC
D: NA
V: TRBV20-1
J: TRBJ2-7
size: NA

CDR3: CASSPSESGSYEQYF
DNA: TGCGCCAGCAGCCCATCTGAGAGCGGGAGTTACGAGCAGTACTTC
D: TRBD2
V: TRBV5-1
J: TRBJ2-7
size: few

CDR3: CASSPQGGGTKAFF
DNA: TGCGCCAGCAGCCCACAAGGGGGAGGTACTAAAGCTTTCTTT
D: NA
V: TRBV5-1
J: TRBJ1-1
size: NA

CDR3: CSALADQETQYF
DNA: TGCAGCGCCCTAGCGGACCAAGAGACCCAGTACTTC
D: TRBD2
V: TRBV29-1
J: TRBJ2-5
size: many

CDR3: CASLPGLAGVSGELFF
DNA: TGTGCCAGCCTCCCGGGACTAGCGGGGGTCTCCGGGGAGCTGTTTTTT
D: TRBD2
V: TRBV12-3/TRBV12-4
J: TRBJ2-2
size: NA

CDR3: CRVARSGANVLTF
DNA: TGCAGAGTTGCCCGTTCTGGGGCCAACGTCCTGACTTTC
D: NA
V: TRBV29-1
J: TRBJ2-6
size: NA